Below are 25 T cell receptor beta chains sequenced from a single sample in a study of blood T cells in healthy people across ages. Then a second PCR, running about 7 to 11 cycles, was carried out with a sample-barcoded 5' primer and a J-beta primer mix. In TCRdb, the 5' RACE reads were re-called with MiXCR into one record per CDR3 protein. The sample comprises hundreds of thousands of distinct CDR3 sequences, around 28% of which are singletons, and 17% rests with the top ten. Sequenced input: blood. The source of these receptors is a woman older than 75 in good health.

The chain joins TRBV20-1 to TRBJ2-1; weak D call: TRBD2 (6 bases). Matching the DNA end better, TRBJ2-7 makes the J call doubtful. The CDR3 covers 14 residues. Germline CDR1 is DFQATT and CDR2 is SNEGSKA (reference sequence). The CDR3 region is CSVRRGSSYNEQYF. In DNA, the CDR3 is TGCAGTGTCAGACGGGGGAGCTCCTACAATGAGCAGTACTTC.

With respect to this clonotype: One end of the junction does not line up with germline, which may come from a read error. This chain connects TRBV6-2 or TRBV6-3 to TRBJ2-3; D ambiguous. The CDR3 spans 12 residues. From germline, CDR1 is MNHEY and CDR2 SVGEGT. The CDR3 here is CAGSYVEDTQYF. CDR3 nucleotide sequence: TGTGCCGGCAGTTACGTTGAAGATACGCAGTATTTT.

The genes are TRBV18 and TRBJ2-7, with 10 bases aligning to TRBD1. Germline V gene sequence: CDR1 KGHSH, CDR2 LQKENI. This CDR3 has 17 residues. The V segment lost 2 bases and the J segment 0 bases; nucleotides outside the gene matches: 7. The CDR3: CASSPYGQGGTSYEQYF. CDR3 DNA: TGTGCCAGCTCACCATACGGACAGGGGGGTACCTCCTACGAGCAGTACTTC. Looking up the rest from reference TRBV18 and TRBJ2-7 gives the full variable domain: NAGVMQNPRHLVRRRGQEARLRCSPMKGHSHVYWYRQLPEEGLKFMVYLQKENIIDESGMPKERFSAEFPKEGPSILRIQQVVRGDSAAYFCASSPYGQGGTSYEQYFGPGTRLTVT.

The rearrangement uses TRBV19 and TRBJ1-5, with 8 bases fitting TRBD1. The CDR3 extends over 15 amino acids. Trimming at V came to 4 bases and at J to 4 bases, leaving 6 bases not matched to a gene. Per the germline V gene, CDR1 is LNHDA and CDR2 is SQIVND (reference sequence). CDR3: CASSNSHRGNQPQHF. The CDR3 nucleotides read TGTGCCAGTAGTAACTCCCACAGGGGGAATCAGCCCCAGCATTTT.

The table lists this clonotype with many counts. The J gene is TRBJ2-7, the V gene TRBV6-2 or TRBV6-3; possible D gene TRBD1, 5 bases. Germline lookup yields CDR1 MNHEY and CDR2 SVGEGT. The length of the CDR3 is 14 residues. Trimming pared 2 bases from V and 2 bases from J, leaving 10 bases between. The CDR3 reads CASSYPGNPYEQYF. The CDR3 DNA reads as TGTGCCAGCAGTTACCCAGGGAACCCCTACGAGCAGTACTTC.

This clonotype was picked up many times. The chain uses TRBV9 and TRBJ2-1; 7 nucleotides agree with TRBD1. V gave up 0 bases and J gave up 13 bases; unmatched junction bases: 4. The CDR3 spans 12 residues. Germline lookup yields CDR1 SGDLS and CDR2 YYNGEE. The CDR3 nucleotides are TGTGCCAGCAGCGTAGGGGGGACAGAACAGTTCTTC. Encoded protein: CASSVGGTEQFF.

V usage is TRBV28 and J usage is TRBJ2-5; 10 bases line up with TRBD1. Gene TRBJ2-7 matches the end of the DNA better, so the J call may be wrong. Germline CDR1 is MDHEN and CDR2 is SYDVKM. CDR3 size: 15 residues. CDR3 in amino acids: CASRRQGAALYEQYF. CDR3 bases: TGTGCCAGCAGGAGACAGGGGGCCGCCCTCTACGAGCAGTACTTC.

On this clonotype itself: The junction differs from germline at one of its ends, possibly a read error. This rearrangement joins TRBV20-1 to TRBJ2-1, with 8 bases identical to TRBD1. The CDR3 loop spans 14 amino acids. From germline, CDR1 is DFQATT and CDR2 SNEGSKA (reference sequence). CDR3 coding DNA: TGCGGTGCCATCGGGACAGGCACTGGGAATGAGCAGTTCTTC. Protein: CGAIGTGTGNEQFF.

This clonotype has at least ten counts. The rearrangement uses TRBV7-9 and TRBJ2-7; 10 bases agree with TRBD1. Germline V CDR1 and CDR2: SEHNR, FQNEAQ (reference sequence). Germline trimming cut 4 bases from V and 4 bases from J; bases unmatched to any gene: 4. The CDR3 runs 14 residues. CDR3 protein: CASSSRDRGYEQYF. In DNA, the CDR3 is TGTGCCAGCAGCTCCCGGGACAGGGGATACGAGCAGTACTTC.

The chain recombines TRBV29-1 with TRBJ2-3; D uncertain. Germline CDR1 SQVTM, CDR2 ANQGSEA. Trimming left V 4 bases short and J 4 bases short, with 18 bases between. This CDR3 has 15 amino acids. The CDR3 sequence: CSVVYLVGFPDTQYF. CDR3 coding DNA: TGCAGCGTTGTGTACCTAGTCGGCTTTCCAGATACGCAGTATTTT.

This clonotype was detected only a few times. CDR3 sequence: CASRERELNQPQHF. CDR3 DNA sequence: TGTGCCAGCAGGGAGCGCGAACTAAATCAGCCCCAGCATTTT. V gene TRBV2 combines with J gene TRBJ1-5; D is unclear. Germline assignment: CDR1 SNHLY and CDR2 FYNNEI. V lost 6 bases, J lost 4 bases, and 13 bases lay in between. The CDR3 length is 14 residues.

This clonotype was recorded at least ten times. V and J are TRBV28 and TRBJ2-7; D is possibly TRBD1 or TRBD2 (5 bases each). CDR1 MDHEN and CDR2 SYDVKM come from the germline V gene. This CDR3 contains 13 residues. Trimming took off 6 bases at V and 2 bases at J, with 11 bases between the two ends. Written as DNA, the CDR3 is TGTGCCAGCAGGAGTCAGGGACCCTACGAGCAGTACTTC. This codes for CASRSQGPYEQYF.

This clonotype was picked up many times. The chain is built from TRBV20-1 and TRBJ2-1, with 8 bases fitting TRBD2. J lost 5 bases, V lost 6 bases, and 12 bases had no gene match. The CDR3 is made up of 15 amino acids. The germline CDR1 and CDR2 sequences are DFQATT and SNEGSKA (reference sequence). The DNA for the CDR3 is TGCAGTGCCCCCTCGGGAGGCGGGGGGAACAATGAGCAGTTCTTC. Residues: CSAPSGGGGNNEQFF.

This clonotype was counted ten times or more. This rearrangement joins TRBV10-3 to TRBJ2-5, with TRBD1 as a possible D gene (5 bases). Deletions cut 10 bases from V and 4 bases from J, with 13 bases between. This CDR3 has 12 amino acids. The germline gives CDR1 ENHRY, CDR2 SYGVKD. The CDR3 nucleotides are TGTGCCACCAAAGACAGTCCAGAGACCCAGTACTTC. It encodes CATKDSPETQYF.

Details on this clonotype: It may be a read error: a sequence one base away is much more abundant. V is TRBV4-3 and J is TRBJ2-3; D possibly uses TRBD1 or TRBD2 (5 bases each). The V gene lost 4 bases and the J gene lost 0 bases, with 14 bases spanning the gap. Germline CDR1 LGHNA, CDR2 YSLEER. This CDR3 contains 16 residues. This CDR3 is CASSLQAGASTDTQYF. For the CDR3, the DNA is TGCGCCAGCAGCCTCCAAGCCGGGGCTAGCACAGATACGCAGTATTTT.

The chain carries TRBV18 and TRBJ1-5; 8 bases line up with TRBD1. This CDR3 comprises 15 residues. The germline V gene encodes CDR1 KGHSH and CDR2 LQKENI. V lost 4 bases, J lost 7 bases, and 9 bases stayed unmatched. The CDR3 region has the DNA TGTGCCAGCTCACGCCAGACAGGGGACGAGCAGCCCCAGCATTTT. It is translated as CASSRQTGDEQPQHF.

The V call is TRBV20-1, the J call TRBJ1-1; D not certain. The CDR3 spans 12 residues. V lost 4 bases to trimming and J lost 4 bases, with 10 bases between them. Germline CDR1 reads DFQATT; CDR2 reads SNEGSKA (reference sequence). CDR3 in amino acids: CSATTFGTEAFF. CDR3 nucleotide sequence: TGCAGTGCTACGACATTTGGCACTGAAGCTTTCTTT.

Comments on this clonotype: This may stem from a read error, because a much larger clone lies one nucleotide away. CDR3 sequence reads: CASSYPTSGGLNEQYF. The CDR3 nucleotides read TGTGCCAGCAGTTACCCTACTAGCGGGGGCCTCAATGAGCAGTACTTC. The chain recombines TRBV6-6 with TRBJ2-5; 11 bases are shared with TRBD2. The germline V gene has CDR1 MNHNY and CDR2 SVGAGI (reference sequence). There are 16 residues in the CDR3. J lost 11 bases, V lost 2 bases, and 13 bases had no gene match.

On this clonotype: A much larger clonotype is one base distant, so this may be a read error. Here the CDR3 DNA reads TGTGCCAGCAGCCAGGATCAGGGGATAAGGGAAAAACTGTTTTTT. Translating gives CASSQDQGIREKLFF. The chain recombines TRBV4-2 with TRBJ1-4, with D possibly matching TRBD1 (6 bases). Germline values: CDR1 LGHNA, CDR2 YNFKEQ. The germline V and J ends were trimmed by 3 bases and 8 bases, with 16 bases remaining between them. This CDR3 has 15 residues.

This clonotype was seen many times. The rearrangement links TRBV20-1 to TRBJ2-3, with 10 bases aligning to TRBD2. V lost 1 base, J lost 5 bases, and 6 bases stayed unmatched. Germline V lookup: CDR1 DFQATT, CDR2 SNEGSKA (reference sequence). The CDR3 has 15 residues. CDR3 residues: CSARGSGGDKDTQYF. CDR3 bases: TGCAGTGCTAGAGGCAGCGGGGGGGATAAAGATACGCAGTATTTT.

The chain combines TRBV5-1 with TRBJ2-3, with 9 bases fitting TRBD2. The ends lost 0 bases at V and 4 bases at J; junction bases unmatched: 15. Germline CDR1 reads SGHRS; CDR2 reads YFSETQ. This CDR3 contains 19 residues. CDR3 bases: TGCGCCAGCAGCTTGGGGGTGTCTAGCGGGGTCATACCGTCAGATACGCAGTATTTT. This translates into CASSLGVSSGVIPSDTQYF.

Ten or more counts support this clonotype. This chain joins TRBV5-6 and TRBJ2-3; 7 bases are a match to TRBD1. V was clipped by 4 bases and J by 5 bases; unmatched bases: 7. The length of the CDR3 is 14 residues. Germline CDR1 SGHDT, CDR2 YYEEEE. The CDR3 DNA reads TGTGCCAGCAGCCGTTACGACAGGGAAGATACGCAGTATTTT. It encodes CASSRYDREDTQYF.

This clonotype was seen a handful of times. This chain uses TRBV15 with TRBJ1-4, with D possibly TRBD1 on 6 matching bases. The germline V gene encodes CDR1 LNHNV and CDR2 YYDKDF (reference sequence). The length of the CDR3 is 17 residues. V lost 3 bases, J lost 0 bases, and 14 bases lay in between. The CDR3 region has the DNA TGTGCCACCAGCAGGACCGGGACACCGGCAACTAATGAAAAACTGTTTTTT. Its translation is CATSRTGTPATNEKLFF.

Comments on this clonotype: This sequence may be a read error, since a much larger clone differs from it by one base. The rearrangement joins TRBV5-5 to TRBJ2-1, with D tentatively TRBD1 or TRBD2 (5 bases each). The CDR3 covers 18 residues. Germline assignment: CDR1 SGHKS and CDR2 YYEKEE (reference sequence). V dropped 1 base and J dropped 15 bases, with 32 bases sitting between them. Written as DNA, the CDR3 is TGTGCCAGCAGCTTGATGTCGACCTCCGGGACCCCAATCTTCCGGCGGTTCTTC. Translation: CASSLMSTSGTPIFRRFF.

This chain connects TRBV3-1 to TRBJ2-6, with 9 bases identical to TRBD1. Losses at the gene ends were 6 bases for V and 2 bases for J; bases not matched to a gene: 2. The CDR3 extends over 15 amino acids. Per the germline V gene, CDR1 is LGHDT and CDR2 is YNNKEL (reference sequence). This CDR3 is CASSRQGAGANVLTF. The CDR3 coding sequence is TGTGCCAGCAGTCGACAGGGGGCTGGGGCCAACGTCCTGACTTTC.